This T cell receptor (beta chain) was found in a study of shared clonotypes between healthy human individuals. Turning to the study itself: Donors, aged 18 to 49, were a couple of women and three men.

Cells designated naive CD8 were CD45RO-negative and were positively selected for CCR7, with terminally differentiated effector memory CD45RA+ cells excluded. This table comes from immunoSEQ multiplex PCR, and its TCRdb copy is limited to in-frame clones, with some not included. The table shows 2 million to 2.5 million clones, with roughly 95% occurring only once. Germline lookup yields CDR1 WSHSY and CDR2 SAAADI. With V trimmed by 4 bases and J by 2 bases, 2 bases remained unmatched. This CDR3 is 13 amino acids long. This sequence originates from a man younger than 35 in good health. V usage is TRBV10-2 and J usage is TRBJ2-7, with 7 bases aligning to TRBD1. The specimen was naive CD8+ T cells sorted from blood. DNA of the CDR3: TGCGCCAGCAGTGGGGACAGCACCTACGAGCAGTACTTC. As protein: CASSGDSTYEQYF.